A selection of T cell receptor beta chains follows, all from one sample in a study of human T cells and chemical hapten exposure. Each CDR3 protein gets one entry after TCRdb re-called the RACE reads with MiXCR. The profile shows tens of thousands of distinct CDR3 sequences, 10% of them singletons. This specimen was whole blood, taken in connection with sensitization to the hapten diphenylcyclopropenone (DPC). Source of these receptors: a woman aged 45-60 years with alopecia areata. Some clones in this sample may be carry-over from other donors' samples. Both conserved end residues are part of each CDR3. Each record gives: V gene, clone size, D gene, J gene, CDR3 protein, CDR3 DNA. The D gene is left open where the match is weak. Only some rows state a clone size, as once, few, many or a class for expanded clones.

TRBV11-2	many	-	TRBJ2-2	CASSLDRGAGELFF	TGTGCCAGCAGCTTAGACCGAGGGGCCGGGGAGCTGTTTTTT
TRBV18	many	-	TRBJ1-4	CASSLTDGDEKLFF	TGTGCCAGCTCACTTACCGACGGGGATGAAAAACTGTTTTTT
TRBV11-3	few	TRBD2	TRBJ2-1	CASSLVPTSGGVRRSNEQFF	TGTGCCAGCAGCTTAGTCCCCACTAGCGGGGGGGTAAGGCGTTCTAATGAGCAGTTCTTC
TRBV10-3	many	-	TRBJ2-5	CAIRTGPGETQYF	TGTGCCATCAGGACGGGACCCGGCGAGACCCAGTACTTC
TRBV20-1	-	TRBD2	TRBJ2-1	CSARVSGSRHHNEQFF	TGCAGTGCTAGAGTGAGCGGGAGTCGTCACCACAATGAGCAGTTCTTC
TRBV7-2	-	-	TRBJ1-5	CASSPRGRQPQHF	TGTGCCAGCAGCCCGAGGGGCAGACAGCCCCAGCATTTT
TRBV29-1	few	-	TRBJ1-1	CSSGMDAAFF	TGCAGCTCTGGTATGGACGCGGCTTTCTTT
TRBV2	many	TRBD1	TRBJ2-7	CASSETRGLSHEQYF	TGTGCCAGCAGTGAAACCAGGGGGCTTTCCCACGAGCAGTACTTC
TRBV18	many	-	TRBJ2-7	CASSSETYEQYF	TGTGCCAGCTCTTCAGAAACCTACGAGCAGTACTTC
TRBV7-3	few	TRBD2	TRBJ2-3	CASSLTASGASTDTQYF	TGTGCCAGCAGCTTAACCGCTAGCGGGGCGAGCACAGATACGCAGTATTTT
TRBV11-2	many	TRBD1	TRBJ2-7	CASNEGHGTDYEQYF	TGTGCCAGCAACGAGGGACACGGGACAGACTACGAGCAGTACTTC
TRBV5-1	-	-	TRBJ1-1	CASSLERATEAFF	TGCGCCAGCAGCTTGGAAAGGGCCACTGAAGCTTTCTTT
TRBV9	-	TRBD1	TRBJ2-7	CASSVTTGEGYEQYF	TGTGCCAGCAGCGTTACGACAGGGGAAGGCTACGAGCAGTACTTC
TRBV3-1	-	TRBD1	TRBJ2-1	CASSPWTGVDEQFF	TGTGCCAGCAGCCCATGGACAGGGGTGGATGAGCAGTTCTTC
TRBV10-3	-	-	TRBJ2-2	CAISEGPDRAGTGELFF	TGTGCCATCAGTGAGGGGCCCGATCGAGCCGGCACCGGGGAGCTGTTTTTT
TRBV6-2/TRBV6-3	many	-	TRBJ2-2	CASRELRVSGELFF	TGTGCCAGCAGAGAGCTGCGGGTCAGCGGGGAGCTGTTTTTT
TRBV20-1	many	TRBD1	TRBJ2-7	CSAYPGQGFHEQYF	TGCAGTGCTTATCCGGGACAGGGGTTCCACGAGCAGTACTTC
TRBV30	-	-	TRBJ1-5	CAWSSDSNQPQHF	TGTGCCTGGAGTAGTGACAGCAATCAGCCCCAGCATTTT
TRBV6-5	many	-	TRBJ1-5	CASSPDTRNQPQHF	TGTGCCAGCAGTCCGGACACCCGCAATCAGCCCCAGCATTTT
TRBV29-1	-	TRBD1	TRBJ1-1	CSGQMDRRTEAFF	TGCAGCGGCCAAATGGACAGGCGCACTGAAGCTTTCTTT
TRBV29-1	few	TRBD1	TRBJ1-2	CSVDRSGGSNNYGYTF	TGCAGCGTTGATAGGTCAGGGGGCTCCAATAACTATGGCTACACCTTC
TRBV2	-	-	TRBJ2-3	CASSDSPSTDTQYF	TGTGCCAGCAGTGACAGCCCTAGCACAGATACGCAGTATTTT
TRBV15	many	-	TRBJ1-1	CATSRVTVRNTEAFF	TGTGCCACCAGCAGAGTCACAGTGAGGAACACTGAAGCTTTCTTT
TRBV5-1	few	TRBD2	TRBJ2-1	CASSSISGRAVFSYNEQFF	TGCGCCAGCAGCTCGATTAGCGGGAGGGCGGTATTCTCCTACAATGAGCAGTTCTTC
TRBV29-1	many	-	TRBJ2-7	CSVEETPGLPSPREQYF	TGCAGCGTTGAAGAAACCCCGGGACTCCCTTCCCCAAGAGAGCAGTACTTC
TRBV2	few	TRBD1	TRBJ1-5	CASSATGGNQPQHF	TGTGCCAGCAGTGCCACAGGGGGAAATCAGCCCCAGCATTTT
TRBV5-1	many	TRBD2	TRBJ2-5	CASSLSSSGPQETQYF	TGCGCCAGCAGCTTGTCGTCTAGCGGGCCCCAAGAGACCCAGTACTTC
TRBV10-2	many	-	TRBJ1-1	CASSDGGAGLRNTEAFF	TGCGCCAGCAGTGATGGAGGGGCAGGGCTAAGGAACACTGAAGCTTTCTTT
TRBV3-1	many	-	TRBJ1-1	CASSLRGGNEAFF	TGTGCCAGCAGCTTGCGAGGGGGAAATGAAGCTTTCTTT